The 13 T cell receptor beta chains listed next were all sequenced from one sample in a study of beta chain features in type 1 diabetes. Expressed TCRB transcripts were sequenced because the isolated RNA had all been reverse transcribed beforehand. The table came from immunoSEQ multiplex PCR; TCRdb's copy has only in-frame clones and leaves some out. The sample yields roughly 300,000 clones, roughly 8% seen once. Sequencing was performed on central memory CD4+ T cells from blood. These TCRs come from a woman under 30 in good health.

V usage is TRBV6-5 and J usage is TRBJ2-7; 8 positions agree with TRBD2. The CDR3 is 14 amino acids. J lost 7 bases, V lost 8 bases, and 13 bases had no gene match. Germline V gives CDR1 MNHEY, CDR2 SVGAGI. In nucleotides, the CDR3 is TGTGCCAGCGCGCCGGGACTAGGGGGGATAGAGCAGTACTTC. It specifies CASAPGLGGIEQYF.

The rearrangement uses TRBV15 and TRBJ1-2; TRBD1 matches at 7 bases. From germline, CDR1 is LNHNV and CDR2 YYDKDF (reference sequence). J lost 2 bases, V lost 2 bases, and 5 bases had no gene match. This CDR3 has 15 amino acids. The CDR3 nucleotides are TGTGCCACCAGCAGAAGGACAGGACCAAACTATGGCTACACCTTC. As protein: CATSRRTGPNYGYTF.

There are many counts of this clone. V and J are TRBV7-9 and TRBJ1-1; no firm D call. The V gene lost 5 bases and the J gene lost 6 bases, with 10 bases spanning the gap. This CDR3 region has 12 residues. From germline, CDR1 is SEHNR and CDR2 FQNEAQ (reference sequence). The CDR3 DNA reads as TGTGCCAGCAGCACCCTGCACCCTGAAGCTTTCTTT. Residues: CASSTLHPEAFF.

In its sample, this clone was seen a few times. The chain is built from TRBV18 and TRBJ2-6; D ambiguous. This CDR3 spans 15 amino acids. Germline CDR1 and CDR2: KGHSH and LQKENI. Trimming stripped 3 bases from V and 4 bases from J, with 10 bases between. In DNA form, the CDR3 reads TGTGCCAGCTCACCTCGGAGTCGGGGGGCCAACGTCCTGACTTTC. The encoded protein is CASSPRSRGANVLTF.

This clone has a handful of counts. This sequence joins TRBV6-6 and TRBJ2-7; 13 bases line up with TRBD2. V shed 2 bases, J shed 5 bases, and the junction held 6 bases outside the gene matches. From germline, CDR1 is MNHNY and CDR2 SVGAGI (reference sequence). The CDR3 is 16 amino acids. In DNA, the CDR3 is TGTGCCAGCAGTTACGTACTAGCGGGAGGGCCCAACGAGCAGTACTTC. It encodes CASSYVLAGGPNEQYF.

The chain recombines TRBV27 with TRBJ2-3; D remains ambiguous. CDR1 is MNHEY and CDR2 is SMNVEV in the germline V gene (reference sequence). The CDR3 has 15 residues. Deletions cut 3 bases from V and 5 bases from J, with 15 bases between. CDR3 loop: CASSFRQPQKDTQYF. As DNA, the CDR3 is TGTGCCAGCAGTTTCCGCCAGCCTCAGAAAGATACGCAGTATTTT.

V is TRBV11-1 and J is TRBJ2-1; D gene unclear. V dropped 3 bases and J dropped 6 bases, with 21 bases sitting between them. Germline values: CDR1 SGHAT, CDR2 FQDESV (reference sequence). The CDR3 runs 17 residues. CDR3 in DNA: TGTGCCAGCAGCTTGCGGCGCCGGGTATCCCGTACCAATGAGCAGTTCTTC. The encoded protein is CASSLRRRVSRTNEQFF.

V gene TRBV6-1 combines with J gene TRBJ1-1; D not resolved. The CDR3 sequence is 14 residues long. Germline loops: CDR1 MNHNS, CDR2 SASEGT. Trimming removed 7 bases at V and 1 base at J, with 13 bases between. The CDR3 DNA sequence: TGTGCCAGCATAGCCTTGGCGGGGAACACTGAAGCTTTCTTT. Encoded protein: CASIALAGNTEAFF.

The chain couples TRBV7-2 to TRBJ2-7; maybe TRBD2 (6 bases). This CDR3 region has 13 residues. V was shortened by 3 bases and J by 7 bases, with 13 bases between the two germline ends. Germline V lookup: CDR1 SGHTA, CDR2 FQGNSA. The CDR3 reads CASSFSTRGEQYF. In nucleotides, the CDR3 is TGTGCCAGCAGCTTTTCGACTCGGGGGGAGCAGTACTTC.

A few counts support this clone. The chain combines TRBV25-1 with TRBJ2-6, with D hard to call. The ends were cut back, 4 bases at V and 0 bases at J, with 10 bases in the middle. The CDR3 loop spans 16 amino acids. The germline gives CDR1 MGHDK, CDR2 SYGVNS. The chain's CDR3 is CASSARLGSGANVLTF. The DNA of the CDR3 is TGTGCCAGCAGTGCAAGACTTGGCTCTGGGGCCAACGTCCTGACTTTC.

The J gene is TRBJ2-1, the V gene TRBV10-3; TRBD2 matches 7 bases. The CDR3 extends over 17 amino acids. The V and J ends lost 0 bases and 3 bases, in that order; junction bases with no gene match: 8. Germline CDR1 ENHRY, CDR2 SYGVKD. This CDR3 reads CAISESASGQGYNEQFF. In DNA form, the CDR3 reads TGTGCCATCAGTGAGTCGGCTAGCGGCCAAGGCTACAATGAGCAGTTCTTC.

This chain connects TRBV11-1 to TRBJ2-2; 7 bases align to TRBD2. There are 15 residues in the CDR3. Germline-derived CDR1 and CDR2 are SGHAT and FQDESV (reference sequence). The J segment lost 0 bases and the V segment lost 5 bases, leaving 3 bases of the junction unmatched. The CDR3, as DNA: TGTGCCAGCAGCCCGGGGGGATCGAACACCGGGGAGCTGTTTTTT. Its translation is CASSPGGSNTGELFF.

This chain uses TRBV6-1 with TRBJ2-5; D is unclear. V lost 7 bases, J lost 0 bases, and 9 bases lay in between. The germline CDR1 and CDR2 sequences are MNHNS and SASEGT. The CDR3 is 13 amino acids. CDR3: CASKVDNQETQYF. The CDR3, as DNA: TGTGCCAGCAAAGTGGATAACCAAGAGACCCAGTACTTC.